The 8 T cell receptor beta chains below were found in one sample sequenced in a study of cytomegalovirus exposure and HLA in healthy donors. Primers for the PCR totalled 60 Vbeta and 13 Jbeta. The assay was immunoSEQ multiplex PCR, and TCRdb's table has in-frame clones only and misses some. Of about 94,000 clones listed, approximately 80% are singletons. The specimen was PBMCs. All receptors come from a human donor in good health.

CDR3 nucleotide sequence: TGTGCCAGCTCACCAGAGAAAAAGAAGATGGCGGATGAAAAACTGTTTTTT. Translating gives CASSPEKKKMADEKLFF. The chain uses TRBV18 and TRBJ1-4, with D unclear. CDR1 KGHSH and CDR2 LQKENI come from the germline V gene. V was clipped by 2 bases and J by 6 bases, with 19 bases between them. This CDR3 region has 17 residues. Drawing the rest from reference TRBV18 and TRBJ1-4, the complete variable domain is NAGVMQNPRHLVRRRGQEARLRCSPMKGHSHVYWYRQLPEEGLKFMVYLQKENIIDESGMPKERFSAEFPKEGPSILRIQQVVRGDSAAYFCASSPEKKKMADEKLFFGSGTQLSVL.

V is TRBV4-1 and J is TRBJ1-1, with a possible D match to TRBD1 (5 bases). The CDR3 is 15 amino acids. Trimming pared 1 base from V and 4 bases from J, leaving 13 bases between. Germline-derived CDR1 and CDR2 are MGHRA and YSYEKL. DNA for the CDR3: TGCGCCAGCAGCCAAGCCAGGGATGGGGCCACTGAAGCTTTCTTT. Translation: CASSQARDGATEAFF.

The J gene is TRBJ2-1, the V gene TRBV11-2, with D perhaps matching TRBD1 (6 bases). CDR3 length: 16 residues. Germline lookup yields CDR1 SGHAT and CDR2 FQNNGV. V was pared by 5 bases and J by 6 bases, with 20 bases between. CDR3 DNA sequence: TGTGCCAGCAGCGCCCCAGGGGAAAGGTACATCAATGAGCAGTTCTTC. Its translation is CASSAPGERYINEQFF.

The chain combines TRBV16 with TRBJ1-1, with 8 bases identical to TRBD1. Losses at the gene ends were 3 bases for V and 0 bases for J; bases not matched to a gene: 12. The CDR3 runs 18 residues. Per the germline V gene, CDR1 is KGHSY and CDR2 is FQNENV. In DNA form, the CDR3 reads TGTGCCAGCAGCCAGGGGGGGACAGGCGCCAGCATGAACACTGAAGCTTTCTTT. Amino acid sequence: CASSQGGTGASMNTEAFF.

The sample holds a few counts of this clone. The chain has TRBV7-6 and TRBJ2-7; 7 bases are a match to TRBD1. Germline CDR1 is SGHVS and CDR2 is FNYEAQ. The length of the CDR3 is 14 residues. V shed 4 bases and J 1 base; nucleotides not matched to a gene: 4. In nucleotides, the CDR3 is TGTGCCAGCAGCTCCGGGACAGATTCCTACGAGCAGTACTTC. The encoded protein is CASSSGTDSYEQYF.

The CDR3, as DNA: TGCGCCGCAGGGCAGGGGACCCCTGGGGCCAACGTCCTGACTTTC. This encodes CAAGQGTPGANVLTF. The rearrangement joins TRBV5-1 to TRBJ2-6; D is perhaps TRBD1 (6 bases). Germline CDR1 SGHRS, CDR2 YFSETQ. The length of the CDR3 is 15 residues. V lost 10 bases and J 2 bases, leaving 16 bases between the germline ends.

The chain combines TRBV7-9 with TRBJ2-3; D possibly corresponds to TRBD1 (6 bases). The germline V gene has CDR1 SEHNR and CDR2 FQNEAQ (reference sequence). Trimming shortened V by 4 bases and J by 2 bases, and 19 bases separated the two germline ends. The CDR3 is made up of 17 amino acids. The CDR3 loop reads CASSSPLDRPTTDTQYF. CDR3 nucleotides: TGTGCCAGCAGCTCCCCCCTGGACAGACCTACCACAGATACGCAGTATTTT.

The chain links TRBV28 to TRBJ2-3; TRBD2 matches 13 bases. Trimming at V came to 4 bases and at J to 2 bases, leaving 3 bases not matched to a gene. CDR1 is MDHEN, CDR2 SYDVKM, per germline. This CDR3 is built from 16 residues. CDR3 sequence (DNA): TGTGCCAGCAGTTCGACTAGCGGGAGGTACACAGATACGCAGTATTTT. Its protein product is CASSSTSGRYTDTQYF.